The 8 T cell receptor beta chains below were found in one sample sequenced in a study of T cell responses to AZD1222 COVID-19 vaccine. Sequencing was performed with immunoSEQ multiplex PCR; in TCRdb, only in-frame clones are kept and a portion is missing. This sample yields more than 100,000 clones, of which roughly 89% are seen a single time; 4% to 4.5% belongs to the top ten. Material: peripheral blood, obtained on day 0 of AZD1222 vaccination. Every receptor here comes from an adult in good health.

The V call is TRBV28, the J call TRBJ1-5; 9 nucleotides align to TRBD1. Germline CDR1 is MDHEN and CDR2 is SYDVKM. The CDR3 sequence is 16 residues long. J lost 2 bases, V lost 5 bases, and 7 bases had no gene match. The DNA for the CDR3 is TGTGCCAGCAGTCCGGGACAGGGTAATGGCAATCAGCCCCAGCATTTT. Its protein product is CASSPGQGNGNQPQHF.

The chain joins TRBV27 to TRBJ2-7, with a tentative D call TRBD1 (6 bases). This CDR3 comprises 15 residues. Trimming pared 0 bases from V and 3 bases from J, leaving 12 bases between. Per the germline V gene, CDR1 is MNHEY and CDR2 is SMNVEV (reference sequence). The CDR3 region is CASSLSPRRGYEQYF. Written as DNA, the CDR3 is TGTGCCAGCAGTTTATCGCCCCGCAGGGGCTACGAGCAGTACTTC.

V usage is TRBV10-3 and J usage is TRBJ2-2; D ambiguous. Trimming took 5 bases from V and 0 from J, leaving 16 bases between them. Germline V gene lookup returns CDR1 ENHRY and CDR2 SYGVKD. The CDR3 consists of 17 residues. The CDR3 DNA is TGTGCCATCAGTAGGACGAATGTGGGCGCGAACACCGGGGAGCTGTTTTTT. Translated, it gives CAISRTNVGANTGELFF.

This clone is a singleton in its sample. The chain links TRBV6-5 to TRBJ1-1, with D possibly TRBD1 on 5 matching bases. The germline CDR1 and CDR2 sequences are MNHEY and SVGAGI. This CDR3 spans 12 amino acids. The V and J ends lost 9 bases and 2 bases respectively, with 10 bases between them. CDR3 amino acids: CASRGDNTEAFF. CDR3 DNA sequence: TGTGCCAGTCGGGGGGACAACACTGAAGCTTTCTTT.

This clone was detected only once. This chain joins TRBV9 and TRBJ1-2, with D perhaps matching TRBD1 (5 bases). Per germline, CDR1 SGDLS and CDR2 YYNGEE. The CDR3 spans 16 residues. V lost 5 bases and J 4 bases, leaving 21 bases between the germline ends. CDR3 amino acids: CASSRSWAGNIYGYTF. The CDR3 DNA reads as TGTGCCAGCAGTCGTTCGTGGGCAGGGAATATCTATGGCTACACCTTC.

CDR3 sequence reads: CASSLRQMSSYNEQFF. DNA of the CDR3: TGTGCCAGCAGCTTACGACAGATGAGCTCCTACAATGAGCAGTTCTTC. The genes are TRBV11-2 and TRBJ2-1; tentative D call: TRBD1 (5 bases). The CDR3 covers 16 residues. V was shortened by 2 bases and J by 0 bases, with 11 bases between the two germline ends. Germline CDR1 and CDR2: SGHAT and FQNNGV.

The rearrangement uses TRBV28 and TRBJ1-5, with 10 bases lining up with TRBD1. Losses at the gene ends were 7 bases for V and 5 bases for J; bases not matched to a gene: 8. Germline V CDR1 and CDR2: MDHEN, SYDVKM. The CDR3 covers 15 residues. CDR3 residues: CASTPGQGGYQPQHF. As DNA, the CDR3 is TGTGCCAGCACCCCTGGACAGGGGGGATATCAGCCCCAGCATTTT.

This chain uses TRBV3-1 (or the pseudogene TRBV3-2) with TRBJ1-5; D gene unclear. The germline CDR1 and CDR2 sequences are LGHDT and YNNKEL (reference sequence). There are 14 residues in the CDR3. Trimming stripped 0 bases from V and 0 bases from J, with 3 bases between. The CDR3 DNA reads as TGTGCCAGCAGCCAAGATTATAGCAATCAGCCCCAGCATTTT. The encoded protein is CASSQDYSNQPQHF.